These T cell receptor beta chains were read from a single sample in a study of radiation and T cells in renal cell carcinoma. Sequencing was performed with immunoSEQ multiplex PCR; in TCRdb, only in-frame clones are kept and a portion is missing. The data show 100,000 to 150,000 clones, around 83% seen once. Source: blood, taken from a patient whose treatment included radiotherapy and nephrectomy. Receptors were obtained from a woman in her fifties or sixties with renal cell carcinoma. The CDR3 runs from the conserved cysteine through the conserved F or W. The D gene is left open where the match is weak.

>TRBJ2-1|TRBV14|TRBD1
CASSQDRDRDHVYNEQFF
>TRBJ1-6|TRBV14|-
CASTLGSYNSPLHF
>TRBJ2-2|TRBV19|-
CASTRGAGATGELFF
>TRBJ1-2|TRBV19|-
CASSNPGRGGYTF
>TRBJ1-2|TRBV7-9|-
CASSSSTGSYGYTF
>TRBJ2-7|TRBV7-7|-
CASSLVGGHEQYF
>TRBJ2-1|TRBV7-8|TRBD2
CASSLPGTSGYNEQFF
>TRBJ2-7|TRBV7-9|TRBD1
CASSLGDSGPYEQYF
>TRBJ2-7|TRBV28|-
CASSFPAGYEQYF
>TRBJ1-2|TRBV29-1|TRBD1
CSVVLPVGTASANYGYTF
>TRBJ1-1|TRBV7-2|-
CASSLGAVNTEAFF
>TRBJ2-2|TRBV27|-
CASSPGGSLLSGELFF
>TRBJ1-2|TRBV5-1|TRBD1
CASSLAAGGISSYGYTF
>TRBJ1-1|TRBV11-2|-
CASSLARGGEGRLNTEAFF
>TRBJ1-5|TRBV11-3|-
CASSLVAGKNSNQPQHF
>TRBJ2-3|TRBV27|-
CASSLQGGWDTQYF
>TRBJ1-4|TRBV7-2|TRBD1
CASSSFPGGVGEKLFF
>TRBJ2-7|TRBV29-1|TRBD1
CSGRTGDSYEQYF
>TRBJ2-1|TRBV2|TRBD1
CASSEDRGLYNEQFF
>TRBJ1-1|TRBV7-9|-
CASSLLGGTEAFF
>TRBJ2-6|TRBV5-1|TRBD2
CASSFRGGDSGANVLTF
>TRBJ1-2|TRBV7-9|TRBD1
CASSLGQGDMEGYTF
>TRBJ1-2|TRBV10-3|-
CAIGHLDGDYGYTF
>TRBJ1-2|TRBV25-1|-
CASRPGEASYGYTF
>TRBJ1-1|TRBV5-1|-
CASSLAVWQGGTEAFF
>TRBJ2-3|TRBV27|TRBD2
CASSSPRTSGLTDTQYF
>TRBJ2-7|TRBV14|-
CASSQDVDFSGEQYF
>TRBJ1-6|TRBV13|-
CASSIGGSSYNSPLHF
>TRBJ1-3|TRBV7-2|-
CASSLAGHRSGNTIYF
>TRBJ1-6|TRBV5-1|-
CASSPGRESSYNSPLHF
>TRBJ2-4|TRBV5-6|TRBD1
CASSRDRDRGILAKNIQYF
>TRBJ1-5|TRBV28|-
CASSPGSYQPQHF
>TRBJ1-2|TRBV7-2|-
CASSLGQFLNGYTF
>TRBJ1-6|TRBV4-1|-
CASSQEPWIRGKSPLHF
>TRBJ2-7|TRBV28|-
CASSPTAGGYEQYF
>TRBJ2-7|TRBV5-1|TRBD2
CASSFGPSSGSTYEQYF
>TRBJ1-1|TRBV29-1|-
CSVGEGISGTEAFF
>TRBJ1-1|TRBV19|-
CASGGPSRRRTEAFF
>TRBJ1-4|TRBV5-1|-
CASSIPGNEKLFF
>TRBJ2-7|TRBV28|TRBD2
CASSGLAGPTSSYEQYF
>TRBJ2-4|TRBV4-1|TRBD2
CASSQDLVAGGRSLAKNIQYF
>TRBJ2-1|TRBV27|TRBD1
CASSFRRDRPSYNEQFF
>TRBJ2-1|TRBV29-1|-
CSLLSRGEGEQFF
>TRBJ1-1|TRBV7-3|-
CASSPTGQPNTEAFF
>TRBJ2-5|TRBV29-1|TRBD2
CSVVTSGEETQYF
>TRBJ1-1|TRBV5-4|-
CASSPFEGPTEAFF
>TRBJ1-1|TRBV9|-
CASSVFSSPGTEAFF
>TRBJ2-3|TRBV28|-
CASSPGPSPVTDTQYF
>TRBJ2-3|TRBV27|-
CASSFKVAAAFTDTQYF